These T cell receptor beta chains were read from a single sample in a study of cytomegalovirus exposure and HLA in healthy donors. The method was immunoSEQ multiplex PCR; TCRdb's version includes in-frame clones alone and lacks a portion of them. The sample has roughly 100,000 clones, around four fifths seen once. The sample consisted of PBMCs. These receptors were obtained from a man aged 50 to 60 in good health and CMV-seronegative. CDR3s include the opening cysteine and the closing phenylalanine or tryptophan.

j_call v_call cdr3_length cdr3_aa
TRBJ1-1 TRBV6-1 14 CASTSSYSNTEAFF
TRBJ2-1 TRBV19 13 CASKGGAHNEQFF
TRBJ2-3 TRBV27 15 CASSRGPSPTDTQYF
TRBJ2-7 TRBV5-1 14 CASSFSGGLEEQYF
TRBJ1-2 TRBV5-6 12 CASSPAARGYTF
TRBJ2-5 TRBV5-1 14 CASSFTGDSETQYF
TRBJ2-7 TRBV6-1 15 CASSRGGTGSYEQYF
TRBJ2-5 TRBV4-2 14 CASSQLRVQETQYF
TRBJ2-5 TRBV6-1 14 CASSPAGGEETQYF
TRBJ1-1 TRBV5-1 13 CASSWGGETEAFF
TRBJ2-5 TRBV5-1 16 CASSRERLAGEETQYF
TRBJ1-6 TRBV9 16 CASSAAQTGPSHPLHF
TRBJ2-1 TRBV30 14 CASAPGSSYNEQFF
TRBJ1-2 TRBV5-1 11 CASGEFRGYTF
TRBJ1-5 TRBV6-1 15 CASSESSLSNQPQHF
TRBJ2-3 TRBV19 14 CASSTGGLTDTQYF
TRBJ1-6 TRBV7-3 14 CASSLRTGSSPLHF
TRBJ2-3 TRBV7-3 14 CASSSGQQTDTQYF
TRBJ1-1 TRBV7-3 14 CASSPDSRNTEAFF
TRBJ2-7 TRBV6-1 13 CASSDSAGVEQYF
TRBJ1-5 TRBV7-8 15 CASSTRRMRHQPQHF
TRBJ2-1 TRBV7-9 13 CASSFRDGNEQFF
TRBJ2-3 TRBV5-1 16 CASSFRIALSTDTQYF
TRBJ1-1 TRBV5-4 16 CASSLAGRAWNTEAFF
TRBJ1-1 TRBV2 13 CASSVGGATEAFF
TRBJ2-3 TRBV27 16 CASSFSSGTGTDTQYF
TRBJ2-1 TRBV16 17 CASSHSGTSGGDDEQFF
TRBJ2-3 TRBV29-1 14 CSVGGLAVTDTQYF
TRBJ2-3 TRBV4-2 17 CASSQGEGGGRADTQYF